This T cell receptor (beta chain) was observed in a study of CD8+ T cells in alopecia areata. Overall study: Each day, treated patients took oral tofacitinib twice, at 5 to 10 mg per dose. Overall study findings and caveats: Normal scalp showed lower clonality than lesional scalp, especially alopecia totalis/universalis.

Peripheral blood samples and lesional scalp punch biopsies were obtained from alopecia areata patients. This clone was counted only a few times. The target antigen is unknown. It was cDNA, reverse transcribed from extracted RNA, that served as the sequencing template. The protocol was immunoSEQ multiplex PCR, while the TCRdb copy is restricted to in-frame clones and leaves out a portion. The table includes roughly 10,000 clones, roughly 62% detected once. Per the germline V gene, CDR1 is MDHEN and CDR2 is SYDVKM. The CDR3 is 13 residues long. V lost 6 bases, J lost 7 bases, and 13 bases lay in between.

Material: skin, obtained at week 0. The rearrangement links TRBV28 to TRBJ2-4; tentative D call: TRBD2 (6 bases). The TCR sequence derives from a human donor with alopecia areata. CDR3 in amino acids: CASSPAAGNIQYF. CDR3 coding DNA: TGTGCCAGCAGCCCCGCGGCGGGGAACATTCAGTACTTC.